This record looks at one T cell receptor beta chain sequence and its context. Its specificity is unknown. TCRdb fed the reads into MiXCR, producing one record per CDR3 protein. Of around 540,000 distinct CDR3 sequences in the sample, around 35% are singletons; the top ten hold roughly a sixth. The CDR3 runs to 14 residues. Germline V CDR1 and CDR2: LGHNA, YSLEER. V lost 0 bases, J lost 5 bases, and 10 bases lay in between. The record originates from a study of T cell repertoires in cytomegalovirus infection. Study outcomes and limitations: CMV carriers with the relevant HLA were identified by cumulative public TCR beta family frequency.

The rearrangement joins TRBV4-3 to TRBJ2-5; D is unresolved. This receptor was taken from a human donor in good health (CMV status not recorded). Some clones in this sample may be carry-over from other donors' samples. Here the sequenced sample was cultured PBMCs, taken from culture after CMV antigen stimulation. CDR3 bases: TGCGCCAGCAGCCAAGAGCTGGGCCAGGAGACCCAGTACTTC. Translation gives CASSQELGQETQYF.